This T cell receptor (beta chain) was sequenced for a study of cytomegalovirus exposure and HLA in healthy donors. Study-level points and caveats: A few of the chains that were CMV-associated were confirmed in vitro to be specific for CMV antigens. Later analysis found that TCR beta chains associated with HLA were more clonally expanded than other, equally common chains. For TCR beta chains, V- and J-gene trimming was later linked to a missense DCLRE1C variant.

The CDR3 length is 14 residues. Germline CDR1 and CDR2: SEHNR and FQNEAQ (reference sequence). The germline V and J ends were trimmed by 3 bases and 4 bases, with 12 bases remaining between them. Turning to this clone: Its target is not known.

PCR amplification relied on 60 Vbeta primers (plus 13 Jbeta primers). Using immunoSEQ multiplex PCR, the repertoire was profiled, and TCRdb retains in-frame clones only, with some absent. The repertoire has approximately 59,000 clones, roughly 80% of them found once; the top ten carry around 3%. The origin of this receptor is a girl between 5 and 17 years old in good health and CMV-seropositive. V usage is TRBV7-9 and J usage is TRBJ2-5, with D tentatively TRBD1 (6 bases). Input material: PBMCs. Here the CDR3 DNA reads TGTGCCAGCAGCTTCCAGGGGTCACGAGAGACCCAGTACTTC. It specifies CASSFQGSRETQYF.